These 10 T cell receptor beta chains were all obtained from the same sample, sequenced in a study of prognosis after radiotherapy for stage I lung cancer. Researchers used two-round multiplex PCR to amplify TCR beta CDR3 starting from genomic DNA. Primers targeting each individual TRBV and TRBJ gene were applied in first-round PCR. TCRdb passed the multiplex PCR reads through MiXCR, listing each CDR3 protein once. The data contain about 16,000 distinct CDR3 sequences, around 30% of them singletons. This sample comprised PBMCs, obtained before or after stereotactic body radiation therapy (not recorded which). The source is a donor aged 50 or older with non-small cell lung cancer.

V is TRBV6-2 or TRBV6-3 and J is TRBJ1-4; a possible D gene is TRBD1 (5 bases). Germline CDR1 and CDR2: MNHEY and SVGEGT. The V gene lost 9 bases and the J gene lost 8 bases, with 10 bases spanning the gap. The CDR3 spans 11 residues. CDR3 in amino acids: CARGGGEKLFF. For the CDR3, the DNA is TGTGCCAGGGGGGGAGGCGAAAAACTGTTTTTT.

This clonotype was recorded many times. The genes are TRBV5-1 and TRBJ1-2; tentatively, D is TRBD1 (6 bases). Trimming shortened V by 3 bases and J by 6 bases, and 21 bases separated the two germline ends. This CDR3 has 16 amino acids. The germline CDR1 and CDR2 sequences are SGHRS and YFSETQ. The CDR3 sequence is CASSSSGGAQGHGYTF. In nucleotides, the CDR3 is TGCGCCAGCAGCTCGTCTGGGGGGGCGCAGGGGCATGGCTACACCTTC. Variable domain in full (rest from reference TRBV5-1 and TRBJ1-2): KAGVTQTPRYLIKTRGQQVTLSCSPISGHRSVSWYQQTPGQGLQFLFEYFSETQRNKGNFPGRFSGRQFSNSRSEMNVSTLELGDSALYLCASSSSGGAQGHGYTFGSGTRLTVV.

This clonotype occurred many times. The chain is built from TRBV7-9 and TRBJ2-7, with D unresolved. The CDR3 contains 12 residues. Germline V gene data show CDR1 as SEHNR and CDR2 as FQNEAQ (reference sequence). V was trimmed by 6 bases and J by 5 bases, leaving 11 bases between them. CDR3 region: CASSQSGDEQYF. CDR3 coding DNA: TGTGCCAGCAGTCAAAGTGGTGACGAGCAGTACTTC.

At least ten counts were recorded for this clonotype. This chain uses TRBV18 with TRBJ1-4, with D uncertain. The CDR3 loop spans 14 amino acids. Germline V gives CDR1 KGHSH, CDR2 LQKENI. V lost 3 bases and J 3 bases, leaving 8 bases between the germline ends. CDR3 in DNA: TGTGCCAGCTCACCCACGGTTTCTAATGAAAAACTGTTTTTT. Its protein product is CASSPTVSNEKLFF.

Only one count was recorded for this clonotype. The chain joins TRBV28 to TRBJ2-5, with D perhaps matching TRBD1 or TRBD2 (5 bases each). The CDR3 spans 15 residues. The germline V and J ends were trimmed by 8 bases and 9 bases, with 25 bases remaining between them. The germline V gene has CDR1 MDHEN and CDR2 SYDVKM. Here the CDR3 DNA reads TGTGCCAGCGGGAGCCGGGACCGAACCGTGGTGCCCCAGTACTTC. Translating gives CASGSRDRTVVPQYF. The full variable domain, its missing parts supplied by reference TRBV28 and TRBJ2-5, is DVKVTQSSRYLVKRTGEKVFLECVQDMDHENMFWYRQDPGLGLRLIYFSYDVKMKEKGDIPEGYSVSREKKERFSLILESASTNQTSMYLCASGSRDRTVVPQYFGPGTRLLVL.

This clonotype was seen ten or more times. The V gene is TRBV11-2, the J gene TRBJ1-1, with 8 nucleotides matching TRBD1. V lost 4 bases, J lost 7 bases, and 5 bases stayed unmatched. The CDR3 contains 13 residues. Germline-derived CDR1 and CDR2 are SGHAT and FQNNGV. CDR3 sequence reads: CASSSRDRNEAFF. The CDR3 bases are TGTGCCAGCAGCTCTCGGGACAGGAATGAAGCTTTCTTT.

This clonotype was found a few times. A much larger clone is a single base away; this may be a read error. V gene TRBV15 combines with J gene TRBJ1-1; no reliable D call. The CDR3 sequence is 15 residues long. Germline V gene sequence: CDR1 LNHNV, CDR2 YYDKDF (reference sequence). The CDR3 protein is CAASRGGEMNTEAFF. The CDR3, as DNA: TGTGCCGCCAGCAGAGGAGGAGAAATGAACACTGAAGCTTTCTTT.

This clonotype is deemed medium-sized. V usage is TRBV20-1 and J usage is TRBJ1-4; 9 nucleotides align to TRBD1. V was pared by 1 base and J by 12 bases, with 6 bases of the junction left unmatched. Germline values: CDR1 DFQATT, CDR2 SNEGSKA (reference sequence). This CDR3 has 13 amino acids. The DNA for the CDR3 is TGCAGTGCTAGAGGCGGGACAGGGAGAGAACTGTTTTTT. It is translated as CSARGGTGRELFF.

The V and J genes are TRBV6-2 or TRBV6-3 and TRBJ1-1; tentatively, D is TRBD1 (6 bases). Germline loops: CDR1 MNHEY, CDR2 SVGEGT. V was pared by 5 bases and J by 4 bases, with 11 bases between. This CDR3 has 13 residues. The CDR3 reads CASSRGAITEAFF. The CDR3 DNA reads as TGTGCCAGCAGTCGGGGGGCTATCACTGAAGCTTTCTTT.

In regard to this clonotype: Because the CDR3 is missing its conserved closing phenylalanine or tryptophan, this is likely a read error. J is TRBJ2-1 and V is TRBV15; no firm D call. The CDR3 is made up of 15 amino acids. Trimming shortened V by 1 base and J by 0 bases, and 7 bases separated the two germline ends. The germline CDR1 and CDR2 sequences are LNHNV and YYDKDF (reference sequence). CDR3 nucleotide sequence: TGTGCCACCAGCAGAGGGACGAGCTCCTACAATGAGCAGTTCCCC. Translating it yields CATSRGTSSYNEQFP.